This T cell receptor (beta chain) appears in the sequencing data of a study of Tregs in tolerant kidney transplant recipients. Sequenced by immunoSEQ multiplex PCR; TCRdb stores in-frame clones only, minus some. The table has 20,000 to 25,000 clones, roughly 80% seen once. This clone was picked up a small number of times. Related graft donors supplied nonmyeloablative bone marrow transplants, and mixed chimerism was transient. The V end was cut by 0 bases, the J end by 7 bases, with 9 bases between. Germline CDR1 is MNHEY and CDR2 is SVGAGI. This CDR3 contains 14 residues. The sample in question was CD8+ T cells from blood (PBMCs), obtained 6 months after the transplant. The receptor was derived from a human patient who received a combined kidney and bone marrow transplant. Among the T cells, some may be from the graft donor. V is TRBV6-5 and J is TRBJ2-2; D perhaps matches TRBD2 (5 bases). CDR3 nucleotides: TGTGCCAGCAGTTACTCCGGGATATACGGGGAGCTGTTTTTT. It yields the protein CASSYSGIYGELFF.